Here is one TCR beta chain with its context. The CDR3 has 16 residues. The V gene lost 5 bases and the J gene lost 0 bases, with 15 bases spanning the gap. Germline CDR1 is LGHDT and CDR2 is YNNKEL (reference sequence). This record belongs to a study of blood T cell repertoires in COVID-19. Assay used: immunoSEQ multiplex PCR; TCRdb lists only in-frame clones, some missing. The data contain 160,000 or so clones, about 85% of them seen just once; the ten biggest clones take up about 5.3%. The genes are TRBV3-1 (or the pseudogene TRBV3-2) and TRBJ2-3; a weak D match, TRBD2 (5 bases). Sequencing was performed on PBMCs or T cells enriched from blood (not recorded which). The sequence came from a woman aged 40 to 50 with acute COVID-19. The CDR3 nucleotides are TGTGCCAGCAGCTCCGGCCGAGGGCAGAGCACAGATACGCAGTATTTT. Encoded protein: CASSSGRGQSTDTQYF.